The 2 T cell receptor beta chains given below trace back to one sample, sequenced in a study of blood T cell repertoires in COVID-19. Produced via immunoSEQ multiplex PCR; TCRdb's table is partial and in-frame only. Of 200,000 to 250,000 clones in the sample, 82% were seen once. Input material: PBMCs or T cells enriched from blood (not recorded which). The source is an older woman who had recovered from COVID-19.

This clone was recorded only once. The chain is built from TRBV7-2 and TRBJ1-5; TRBD1 aligns across 12 bases. Germline assignment: CDR1 SGHTA and CDR2 FQGNSA. The CDR3 is 15 amino acids. V dropped 1 base and J dropped 8; count of bases not matched to a gene: 3. The CDR3 coding sequence is TGTGCCAGCAGCTTAGTGGGGACAGGGGGCAAGCCCCAGCATTTT. Protein sequence: CASSLVGTGGKPQHF.

V is TRBV12-3 or TRBV12-4 and J is TRBJ1-2, with a tentative D call TRBD1 (5 bases). CDR3 length: 13 amino acids. Trimming took off 7 bases at V and 6 bases at J, with 15 bases between the two ends. The CDR3 region has the DNA TGTGCCAGCACCTCAGCCGGAGGGGATGGCTACACCTTC. This translates into CASTSAGGDGYTF.